The clone carrying this T cell receptor beta chain appeared a few times. Its antigen is currently unknown. The sample belongs to a study of T cell repertoires in cytomegalovirus infection. Study background: In the study, CMV epitopes included recently identified HLA-C-restricted and well-studied HLA-B-restricted ones. TCR beta signatures that were public indicated CMV infection and matching HLA type.

This CDR3 comprises 16 residues. Germline V CDR1 and CDR2: SEHNR, FQNEAQ (reference sequence). Trimming removed 4 bases from V and 0 bases from J, with 16 bases in between. Findings and limits, study-wide: Summed frequency of public TCR beta families distinguished CMV carriers with the relevant HLA. HLA-C-restricted CMV-specific TCR beta clonotypes prevailed in the ex vivo response.

TCRdb analysed the reads with MiXCR anew, one entry per CDR3 protein. Among approximately 990,000 distinct CDR3 sequences listed, 25% to 40% were seen once. The sample in question was cultured CD8+ T cells from PBMCs, obtained from culture after CMV antigen stimulation. This receptor was taken from a human donor in good health (CMV status not recorded). Some clones in this sample may be carry-over from other donors' samples. The rearrangement joins TRBV7-9 to TRBJ2-7; no firm D call. The CDR3 loop is CASSSKFGPSSYEQYF. For the CDR3, the DNA is TGTGCCAGCAGCTCGAAATTTGGTCCAAGCTCCTACGAGCAGTACTTC.